This T cell receptor beta chain was sequenced in a study of shared clonotypes between healthy human individuals. General study findings and limits: Blood was the only sampled material, and tissue repertoires likely differ.

Germline values: CDR1 MGHDK, CDR2 SYGVNS. With V trimmed by 8 bases and J by 6 bases, 5 bases remained unmatched. The CDR3 contains 13 residues. Comments on this clone: Antigen specificity is unknown.

The assay was immunoSEQ multiplex PCR, and TCRdb's table has in-frame clones only and misses some. The table has 550,000 to 750,000 clones, 95% to 96% seen once. Cells designated naive CD8 were CD45RO-negative and were positively selected for CCR7, with terminally differentiated effector memory CD45RA+ cells excluded. This chain uses TRBV25-1 with TRBJ2-2; 8 bases align to TRBD1. This receptor was obtained from a woman in her twenties or thirties in good health. Sequenced material: naive CD8+ T cells sorted from blood. The DNA for the CDR3 is TGTGCCAGCGGCGACAGGGGTGCCGGGGAGCTGTTTTTT. It specifies CASGDRGAGELFF.